This T cell receptor (beta chain) was captured by sequencing in a study of CD8+ T cells in alopecia areata. The study's findings and limits: TCR sharing across patients was less clear than in mice, possibly HLA-related. Sequencing of scalp tissue also captures the resident alphabeta T cells of normal skin.

Note on this clone: Its antigen remains unknown.

In alopecia areata patients, both lesional scalp punch biopsies and peripheral blood were collected. The authors sorted CD4+ and CD8+ T cells from PBMCs. Sequencing used cDNA as its template, made by extracting RNA and reverse transcribing it. TCRdb's table, derived via immunoSEQ multiplex PCR, lists solely in-frame clones and lacks some. The table includes about 130,000 clones, around 58% detected once. V lost 2 bases and J lost 3, with 5 bases in between. Germline V CDR1 and CDR2: MNHEY, SMNVEV (reference sequence). The CDR3 length is 14 residues. V is TRBV27 and J is TRBJ1-6, with D uncertain. This TCR was sampled from a human donor with alopecia areata. The material sequenced was CD4+ T cells sorted from blood, taken at week 0. DNA of the CDR3: TGTGCCAGCAGTTTAAACGGCTATAATTCACCCCTCCACTTT. Translating gives CASSLNGYNSPLHF.